These 22 T cell receptor beta chains originate from one sample sequenced in a study of cytomegalovirus exposure and HLA in healthy donors. The PCR used 60 Vbeta and 13 Jbeta primers. Clones were read by immunoSEQ multiplex PCR, and TCRdb kept only the in-frame ones, dropping some. The sample lists 200,000 or so clones, 75% to 85% occurring once. Sequencing was carried out using PBMCs. Every receptor here comes from a woman aged 40-49 years in good health and CMV-seronegative.

This chain links TRBV30 with TRBJ1-5, with D perhaps matching TRBD1 (6 bases). CDR3 length equals 16 residues. Germline loops: CDR1 GTSNPN, CDR2 SVGIG (reference sequence). The V end was cut by 8 bases, the J end by 0 bases, with 20 bases between. The CDR3 coding sequence is TGTGCCCGGTGGGACAAGAGCCTAAATAGCAATCAGCCCCAGCATTTT. This translates into CARWDKSLNSNQPQHF.

The chain carries TRBV28 and TRBJ1-5; D not certain. Trimming shortened V by 9 bases and J by 6 bases, and 12 bases separated the two germline ends. Looked up from germline, CDR1 is MDHEN and CDR2 is SYDVKM. The CDR3 is 12 residues long. The CDR3 reads CASYGVGQPQHF. CDR3 coding DNA: TGTGCCAGTTACGGGGTTGGTCAGCCCCAGCATTTT. Complete variable domain (other parts from reference TRBV28 and TRBJ1-5): DVKVTQSSRYLVKRTGEKVFLECVQDMDHENMFWYRQDPGLGLRLIYFSYDVKMKEKGDIPEGYSVSREKKERFSLILESASTNQTSMYLCASYGVGQPQHFGDGTRLSIL.

The rearrangement uses TRBV5-4 and TRBJ2-1; 10 nucleotides align to TRBD2. CDR1 and CDR2 from the germline V gene are SGHNT and YYREEE (reference sequence). V lost 5 bases and J lost 4; bases outside the gene matches: 0. The CDR3 contains 13 residues. The CDR3 DNA follows: TGTGCCAGCAGACTAGCGGGGTACAATGAGCAGTTCTTC. Translation: CASRLAGYNEQFF.

V and J are TRBV10-2 and TRBJ2-7; D is unclear. The V end was cut by 4 bases, the J end by 6 bases, with 7 bases between. The germline V gene encodes CDR1 WSHSY and CDR2 SAAADI. The CDR3 is 11 amino acids. The CDR3 DNA follows: TGCGCCAGCAGTGCCTTAATCGAGCAGTACTTC. Its protein is CASSALIEQYF.

The chain has TRBV5-1 and TRBJ2-2; 12 nucleotides line up with TRBD2. CDR3 length: 18 amino acids. The germline CDR1 and CDR2 sequences are SGHRS and YFSETQ. The junction had 10 bases not matched to a gene; V was cut back by 0 bases and J by 7 bases. CDR3 sequence: CASSLDRTSGRIHGELFF. The DNA for the CDR3 is TGCGCCAGCAGCTTGGACAGAACTAGCGGGAGGATTCACGGGGAGCTGTTTTTT. Filled out from reference TRBV5-1 and TRBJ2-2, the complete variable domain reads KAGVTQTPRYLIKTRGQQVTLSCSPISGHRSVSWYQQTPGQGLQFLFEYFSETQRNKGNFPGRFSGRQFSNSRSEMNVSTLELGDSALYLCASSLDRTSGRIHGELFFGEGSRLTVL.

V is TRBV11-2 and J is TRBJ2-1; D may be TRBD2 (6 bases). CDR3 length equals 16 residues. Germline loops: CDR1 SGHAT, CDR2 FQNNGV. V lost 2 bases and J 8 bases, leaving 19 bases between the germline ends. CDR3 amino acids: CASSLMGPLASDEQFF. CDR3 DNA sequence: TGTGCCAGCAGCTTAATGGGGCCTCTAGCGTCTGATGAGCAGTTCTTC.

V usage is TRBV5-1 and J usage is TRBJ1-1; D gene unclear. The CDR3 contains 13 residues. The germline CDR1 and CDR2 sequences are SGHRS and YFSETQ. The germline V and J ends were trimmed by 5 bases and 5 bases, with 13 bases remaining between them. CDR3 loop: CASRAVGGTEAFF. CDR3 sequence (DNA): TGCGCCAGCAGGGCCGTGGGAGGGACTGAAGCTTTCTTT.

The rearrangement links TRBV19 to TRBJ1-5, with 10 bases fitting TRBD1. This CDR3 spans 16 amino acids. From germline, CDR1 is LNHDA and CDR2 SQIVND (reference sequence). The junction had 6 bases not matched to a gene; V was cut back by 7 bases and J by 0 bases. The CDR3 DNA is TGTGCCAGTAATCGGGACAGGGGAAATAGCAATCAGCCCCAGCATTTT. As protein: CASNRDRGNSNQPQHF.

The chain couples TRBV2 to TRBJ2-7; D may be TRBD1 (6 bases). This CDR3 has 13 amino acids. Between the trimmed V and J ends, which lost 4 bases and 5 bases, there was a span of 12 bases. From germline, CDR1 is SNHLY and CDR2 FYNNEI. The CDR3 reads CASSAQGSNEQYF. For the CDR3, the DNA is TGTGCCAGCAGTGCCCAGGGGTCCAACGAGCAGTACTTC.

The V and J genes are TRBV7-9 and TRBJ1-1; D might be TRBD1 (5 bases). Trimming stripped 8 bases from V and 8 bases from J, with 15 bases between. The CDR3 extends over 12 amino acids. Looked up from germline, CDR1 is SEHNR and CDR2 is FQNEAQ (reference sequence). CDR3 bases: TGTGCCAGCTTGGGGGGTTGGGCCGAAGCTTTCTTT. It encodes CASLGGWAEAFF.

The chain joins TRBV21-1 to TRBJ1-2. TRBV21-1 counts as a pseudogene. The CDR3 covers 14 residues. The chain's CDR3 is CASNLGEQLGGYTF. The CDR3 bases are TGTGCCAGCAACCTGGGAGAGCAGTTGGGGGGCTACACCTTC.

The chain links TRBV11-2 to TRBJ1-2, with TRBD1 identical over 8 bases. Trimming removed 1 base from V and 4 bases from J; junction bases left unmatched: 5. Germline CDR1 reads SGHAT; CDR2 reads FQNNGV. The CDR3 length is 15 residues. In DNA form, the CDR3 reads TGTGCCAGCAGCTTAGGTCAGGGGGCGGTCTATGGCTACACCTTC. It codes for CASSLGQGAVYGYTF.

The V gene is TRBV30, the J gene TRBJ1-1, with a weak D call TRBD1 (6 bases). Germline V gene sequence: CDR1 GTSNPN, CDR2 SVGIG (reference sequence). The CDR3 is made up of 12 amino acids. V lost 8 bases and J 6 bases, leaving 16 bases between the germline ends. The CDR3 nucleotides read TGTGCCGTCTCTGCGGGGGGGCCTGAAGCTTTCTTT. Encoded protein: CAVSAGGPEAFF.

The rearrangement uses TRBV4-1 and TRBJ1-1; 12 bases fit TRBD1. Per the germline V gene, CDR1 is MGHRA and CDR2 is YSYEKL. The V and J ends lost 1 base and 3 bases, in that order; junction bases with no gene match: 12. The length of the CDR3 is 19 residues. DNA for the CDR3: TGCGCCAGCAGCCAAGTATCCGGGACAGGGGGCATCAGGCACACTGAAGCTTTCTTT. It codes for CASSQVSGTGGIRHTEAFF.

This clone was counted only a few times. The chain carries TRBV10-3 and TRBJ2-7; a weak D match, TRBD1 (5 bases). CDR1 and CDR2 (germline): ENHRY, SYGVKD. V was trimmed by 3 bases and J by 3 bases, leaving 18 bases between them. CDR3 length equals 16 residues. CDR3 sequence reads: CAISEDSSGPSYEQYF. The CDR3 nucleotides read TGTGCCATCAGTGAAGACAGCTCGGGCCCCAGCTACGAGCAGTACTTC.

The chain carries TRBV7-9 and TRBJ1-5, with D tentatively TRBD1 (5 bases). Germline CDR1 SEHNR, CDR2 FQNEAQ (reference sequence). Deletions cut 5 bases from V and 7 bases from J, with 9 bases between. This CDR3 is 12 amino acids long. Here the CDR3 DNA reads TGTGCCAGCAGCCCCGGGGGACAGCCCCAGCATTTT. Translating it yields CASSPGGQPQHF.

V gene TRBV7-6 combines with J gene TRBJ2-1; D is uncertain. The CDR3 consists of 15 residues. Deletions cut 0 bases from V and 10 bases from J, with 16 bases between. Per germline, CDR1 SGHVS and CDR2 FNYEAQ. CDR3 region: CASSLAPLAGDEQFF. CDR3 bases: TGTGCCAGCAGCTTAGCGCCCTTGGCAGGCGACGAGCAGTTCTTC.

The V gene is TRBV18, the J gene TRBJ2-3, with TRBD2 identical over 9 bases. V trimming: 4 bases; J trimming: 2 bases; junction bases outside the gene matches: 7. This CDR3 has 16 amino acids. Germline values: CDR1 KGHSH, CDR2 LQKENI. As DNA, the CDR3 is TGTGCCAGCTCACTTCGACTAGCGGATAACACAGATACGCAGTATTTT. Its protein is CASSLRLADNTDTQYF.

The CDR3, as DNA: TGTGCCAGTAGTATCAGGGCCTTGAACACTGAAGCTTTCTTT. This encodes CASSIRALNTEAFF. J is TRBJ1-1 and V is TRBV19; D is perhaps TRBD1 (5 bases). V was shortened by 3 bases and J by 0 bases, with 8 bases between the two germline ends. The CDR3 sequence is 14 residues long. CDR1 and CDR2 (germline): LNHDA, SQIVND (reference sequence).

J is TRBJ2-2 and V is TRBV27, with unresolved D. The CDR3 loop spans 14 amino acids. Germline lookup yields CDR1 MNHEY and CDR2 SMNVEV (reference sequence). V was cut by 3 bases and J by 2 bases, with 7 bases left in between. The CDR3 nucleotides are TGTGCCAGCAGTTTTTCCAGAAACACCGGGGAGCTGTTTTTT. Translating it yields CASSFSRNTGELFF.

The chain uses TRBV19 and TRBJ1-2; maybe TRBD1 (5 bases). V lost 3 bases and J 4 bases, leaving 21 bases between the germline ends. This CDR3 region has 17 residues. Germline values: CDR1 LNHDA, CDR2 SQIVND (reference sequence). The DNA of the CDR3 is TGTGCCAGTAGTATTAGGTCCACAGGCACGAGATCCTATGGCTACACCTTC. It specifies CASSIRSTGTRSYGYTF.

This chain joins TRBV5-4 and TRBJ2-1; TRBD1 matches at 9 bases. The germline gives CDR1 SGHNT, CDR2 YYREEE (reference sequence). The CDR3 is 13 residues long. V was clipped by 2 bases and J by 15 bases; unmatched bases: 9. The CDR3 coding sequence is TGTGCCAGCAGCTTTTCGGCGGGACAGGGACCGTTCTTC. This translates into CASSFSAGQGPFF. The full variable domain, with the rest looked up from reference TRBV5-4 and TRBJ2-1, is ETGVTQSPTHLIKTRGQQVTLRCSSQSGHNTVSWYQQALGQGPQFIFQYYREEENGRGNFPPRFSGLQFPNYSSELNVNALELDDSALYLCASSFSAGQGPFFGPGTRLTVL.